These T cell receptor beta chains were read from a single sample in a study of T cell changes during pregnancy in multiple sclerosis. Generated by immunoSEQ multiplex PCR, the TCRdb table keeps only in-frame clones and is missing some. The sample consists of about 40,000 clones, 92% of them appearing once. The sequences come from CD8+ T cells from peripheral blood mononuclear cells, collected in the first trimester of pregnancy. Source of these receptors: a female donor with multiple sclerosis, enrolled in a pregnancy study. CDR3s include the opening cysteine and the closing phenylalanine or tryptophan.

j_call v_call cdr3_aa
TRBJ2-7 TRBV10-3 CAIRGPLADSYEQYF
TRBJ2-1 TRBV4-1 CASSQVELIHEQFF
TRBJ2-7 TRBV19 CASSSASGEQYF
TRBJ2-3 TRBV14 CASSDHRGLPGDTQYF
TRBJ1-1 TRBV5-4 CASSPDRGNTEAFF
TRBJ2-5 TRBV7-9 CASSLVNNETQYF
TRBJ2-1 TRBV11-2 CASTSTSGGYNEQFF
TRBJ1-4 TRBV25-1 CASTAGGVEKLFF
TRBJ2-5 TRBV9 CASSVTSGGNQETQYF
TRBJ2-7 TRBV11-2 CASSPRPDEQYF
TRBJ2-7 TRBV10-2 CASSYTGLVDEQYF
TRBJ2-3 TRBV6-1 CASSVGQGWDTQYF
TRBJ1-1 TRBV15 CATSTSRDMNTEAFF
TRBJ1-1 TRBV9 CASSPRTGANTEAFF
TRBJ2-3 TRBV9 CASGDRVADTQYF
TRBJ2-3 TRBV2 CASSDRGSPEDTQYF
TRBJ2-1 TRBV18 CASSRDSRTYNEQFF
TRBJ1-1 TRBV19 CASSILPTTNTEAFF
TRBJ1-1 TRBV7-6 CASSLQNTEAFF
TRBJ2-2 TRBV4-1 CASSQLSNTGELFF
TRBJ1-1 TRBV7-2 CASSSWTGRTEAFF
TRBJ2-3 TRBV2 CATSPVSTADTQYF
TRBJ2-7 TRBV10-3 CAISDLGTGSYEQYF
TRBJ1-5 TRBV30 CAWRARTGGNQPQHF
TRBJ1-5 TRBV6-1 CASSETVRDGNQPQHF
TRBJ2-3 TRBV10-3 CAISATSTDTQYF
TRBJ2-2 TRBV9 CASTRGTGELFF
TRBJ2-4 TRBV5-5 CASSPDRGDIQYF
TRBJ1-5 TRBV10-2 CASSGPNQPQHF
TRBJ2-5 TRBV9 CASSPVDREETQYF
TRBJ1-2 TRBV7-9 CASAGGNYGYTF
TRBJ2-3 TRBV5-6 CASSSGLSAQYF
TRBJ2-1 TRBV5-1 CASSLAPGSSYNEQFF
TRBJ2-2 TRBV6-6 CASRIASPGELFF
TRBJ2-2 TRBV19 CASSPSNWGVPGELFF
TRBJ2-2 TRBV6-4 CASNAGTDTGELFF
TRBJ2-2 TRBV14 CASSPGTGRAGELFF
TRBJ2-1 TRBV9 CASSVTGLGAFNEQFF
TRBJ1-2 TRBV6-5 CASTPGQGHGYTF
TRBJ2-1 TRBV28 CASSLGLALSSYNEQFF
TRBJ1-2 TRBV15 CATSSTTRTGYYGYTF
TRBJ2-5 TRBV7-3 CASSLSGGTQETQYF
TRBJ1-3 TRBV10-2 CASSDSNSGNTIYF
TRBJ2-1 TRBV9 CASSVAGVFSNEQFF
TRBJ2-7 TRBV7-8 CASRDDRSFYEQYF
TRBJ1-2 TRBV7-2 CASSETGSYGYTF
TRBJ2-3 TRBV15 CATSREGGATDTQYF
TRBJ1-4 TRBV13 CASSFTGNEKLFF
TRBJ2-1 TRBV7-9 CASSLQGGYNEQFF
TRBJ2-7 TRBV11-2 CASSFGGTYEQYF